The entry that follows covers one TCR beta chain sequence. Its specificity is not known. The data stem from a study of glioma-infiltrating T cells. Whole-study results and caveats: Gliomas, especially low-grade, showed above-expected tissue-blood divergence; non-neoplastic patients showed below.

Amplification of TCR alpha and beta CDR3 regions from RNA used iRepertoire nested multiplex PCR. One-step reverse transcription and amplification started from about 100-400 ng of tissue mRNA or PBMC total RNA. MiXCR, run by TCRdb on the multiplex PCR reads, gives a single entry per CDR3 protein. There are 160,000 or so distinct CDR3 sequences in the sample; more than 35% occur only once, and 5% to 5.5% lies in the top ten. This TCR was sampled from a human donor with low-grade glioma or glioblastoma, undergoing nonglioma brain surgery, or in good health (not recorded which). The sequencing input was glioma tissue, nonneoplastic brain tissue, or PBMCs (not recorded which).

CDR3 protein: CASSQDWAARDSPLHF. The CDR3 DNA follows: TGTGCCAGCAGCCAAGATTGGGCGGCCCGGGATTCACCCCTCCACTTT. The chain carries TRBV4-2 and TRBJ1-6; D gene unclear. V was pared by 0 bases and J by 8 bases, with 14 bases between. The CDR3 length is 16 residues. Germline loops: CDR1 LGHNA, CDR2 YNFKEQ.